The clone carrying this T cell receptor (beta chain) was detected many times. These data originate in a study of T-cell reconstitution after alpha-beta-depleted transplantation in children. The V end was cut by 2 bases, the J end by 4 bases, with 9 bases between. This CDR3 is built from 14 residues. Preparation of the TCRbeta library was carried out with unique molecular identifiers. Each CDR3 protein gets one entry after TCRdb re-called the PCR reads with MiXCR. The sample lists 150,000 to 200,000 distinct CDR3 sequences, roughly 7.5% occurring once. This chain joins TRBV12-3 or TRBV12-4 and TRBJ2-1; D unclear. The receptor's source is a human donor who donated a stem cell graft to a child with Wiskott-Aldrich syndrome. Here the sequenced sample was PBMCs from the stem cell graft donor, taken from the stem cell graft. CDR3 in DNA: TGTGCCAGCAGTTTATCGCAGGCTTACAATGAGCAGTTCTTC. Translating it yields CASSLSQAYNEQFF.